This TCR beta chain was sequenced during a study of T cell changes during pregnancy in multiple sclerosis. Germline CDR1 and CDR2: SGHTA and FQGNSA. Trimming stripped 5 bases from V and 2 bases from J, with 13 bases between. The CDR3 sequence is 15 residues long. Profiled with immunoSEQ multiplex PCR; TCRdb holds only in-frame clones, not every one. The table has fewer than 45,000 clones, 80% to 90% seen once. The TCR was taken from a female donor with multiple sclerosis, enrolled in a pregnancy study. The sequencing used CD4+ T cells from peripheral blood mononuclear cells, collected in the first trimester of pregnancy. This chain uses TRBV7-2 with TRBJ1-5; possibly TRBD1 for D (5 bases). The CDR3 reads CASSPQALGNQPQHF. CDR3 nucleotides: TGTGCCAGCAGCCCACAGGCCCTTGGCAATCAGCCCCAGCATTTT.